The present TCR beta chain was sequenced within a study of identical twins. The study's findings and limits: Models, which agreed with sharing between unrelated individuals, nonetheless underestimated the out-of-frame TCR alpha sharing seen in monozygotic twins. Insertion counts were lower in abundant cord blood beta clonotypes, a trend that memory repertoires did not show.

TCRdb reanalysed the 5' RACE reads using MiXCR and keeps one entry per CDR3 protein. The sample comprises roughly 1,500,000 distinct CDR3 sequences, less than 35% of which are singletons, and under 0.35% rests with the top ten. As to this clonotype: Its antigen is currently unknown.

The CDR3 extends over 16 amino acids. Germline-derived CDR1 and CDR2 are SEHNR and FQNEAQ (reference sequence). V was trimmed by 5 bases and J by 8 bases, leaving 21 bases between them. V gene TRBV7-9 combines with J gene TRBJ1-4; tentatively, D is TRBD1 (5 bases). The TCR sequence derives from a newborn girl in good health. Sequencing was carried out using cord blood. CDR3 amino acids: CASSEGRLGVFEKLFF. The DNA for the CDR3 is TGTGCCAGCAGCGAGGGGCGGCTCGGGGTTTTCGAAAAACTGTTTTTT.